This paragraph reports one T cell receptor (beta chain). The data are from a study of control samples from healthy donors and cancer patients. TCRdb's copy holds only in-frame clones and misses some; the assay was immunoSEQ multiplex PCR. The sample includes roughly 80,000 clones, 70% to 90% of them seen just once. V was trimmed by 0 bases and J by 2 bases, leaving 8 bases between them. The CDR3 extends over 14 amino acids. The germline V gene encodes CDR1 SGHKS and CDR2 YYEKEE (reference sequence). The source of this sequence is an older woman with head and neck cancer. The sequenced sample consisted of PBMCs. The rearrangement links TRBV5-5 to TRBJ1-1; D remains ambiguous. The CDR3 nucleotides are TGTGCCAGCAGCTTGGTAAGTGTAAACACTGAAGCTTTCTTT. The encoded protein is CASSLVSVNTEAFF.